The 29 T cell receptor beta chains presented below share a single source sample, sequenced in a study of blood T cells in healthy people across ages. The authors ran a second PCR of about 6 to 11 cycles using a sample-barcoded 5' primer and a J-beta primer mix. TCRdb re-derived calls from the 5' RACE reads in MiXCR, one entry per CDR3 protein. The profile shows hundreds of thousands of distinct CDR3 sequences, roughly two fifths of them singletons. Sequencing was done on a sample of blood. The receptors shown here come from a man at least 80 years old in good health.

This clonotype has a handful of counts. The genes are TRBV10-3 and TRBJ2-1; tentative D call: TRBD2 (7 bases). V dropped 3 bases and J dropped 7 bases, with 19 bases sitting between them. Germline loops: CDR1 ENHRY, CDR2 SYGVKD. The CDR3 is made up of 16 amino acids. The CDR3 loop is CAISDLVAGARNEQFF. For the CDR3, the DNA is TGTGCCATCAGTGATTTAGTTGCGGGGGCCAGAAATGAGCAGTTCTTC.

This clonotype was recorded a few times. This CDR3 is CASGAGTVNNEQFF. The DNA for the CDR3 is TGTGCCAGCGGCGCCGGGACTGTTAACAATGAGCAGTTCTTC. The J gene is TRBJ2-1, the V gene TRBV6-2 or TRBV6-3, with D possibly matching TRBD2 (6 bases). V was shortened by 8 bases and J by 5 bases, with 16 bases between the two germline ends. Per the germline V gene, CDR1 is MNHEY and CDR2 is SVGEGT. This CDR3 contains 14 residues.

This rearrangement joins TRBV27 to TRBJ2-7; tentatively, D is TRBD1 or TRBD2 (5 bases each). Looked up from germline, CDR1 is MNHEY and CDR2 is SMNVEV (reference sequence). V was trimmed by 3 bases and J by 0 bases, leaving 9 bases between them. The CDR3 has 14 residues. The CDR3 nucleotides are TGTGCCAGCAGTTTGTGGGGGTCCTCCTACGAGCAGTACTTC. Translating gives CASSLWGSSYEQYF.

Only a few counts were recorded for this clonotype. The chain combines TRBV25-1 with TRBJ2-3; perhaps D is TRBD1 or TRBD2 (5 bases each). The CDR3 consists of 15 residues. The V gene's germline CDR1 is MGHDK and CDR2 SYGVNS. V lost 3 bases and J lost 2, with 12 bases in between. The CDR3 DNA follows: TGTGCCAGCAGTGATTCCGGGGCAGACACAGATACGCAGTATTTT. The encoded protein is CASSDSGADTDTQYF. Based on the CDR3 plus reference TRBV25-1 and TRBJ2-3, the full variable domain is EADIYQTPRYLVIGTGKKITLECSQTMGHDKMYWYQQDPGMELHLIHYSYGVNSTEKGDLSSESTVSRIRTEHFPLTLESARPSHTSQYLCASSDSGADTDTQYFGPGTRLTVL.

This clonotype showed up just a few times. CDR3 coding DNA: TGTGCCAGCAGCTTAGACAGGGCGAGAGAGACCCAGTACTTC. Residues: CASSLDRARETQYF. The rearrangement links TRBV7-2 to TRBJ2-5; tentatively, D is TRBD1 (6 bases). Trimming stripped 1 base from V and 4 bases from J, with 10 bases between. Per the germline V gene, CDR1 is SGHTA and CDR2 is FQGNSA. This CDR3 region has 14 residues.

As DNA, the CDR3 is TGTGCCAGCCGAGGACAGGTAGTGCGGTATGGCTACACCTTC. It is translated as CASRGQVVRYGYTF. The V gene is TRBV2, the J gene TRBJ1-2; 7 bases match TRBD1. CDR1 is SNHLY, CDR2 FYNNEI, per germline. V lost 8 bases to trimming and J lost 5 bases; unmatched junction nucleotides: 11. The CDR3 contains 14 residues. Variable domain in full (rest from reference TRBV2 and TRBJ1-2): EPEVTQTPSHQVTQMGQEVILRCVPISNHLYFYWYRQILGQKVEFLVSFYNNEISEKSEIFDDQFSVERPDGSNFTLKIRSTKLEDSAMYFCASRGQVVRYGYTFGSGTRLTVV.

This chain connects TRBV6-2 or TRBV6-3 to TRBJ2-4; 11 bases line up with TRBD2. The CDR3 contains 14 residues. Per germline, CDR1 MNHEY and CDR2 SVGEGT. Trimming at V came to 3 bases and at J to 7 bases, leaving 2 bases not matched to a gene. The CDR3 DNA sequence: TGTGCCAGCAGTTATCTAGCGGGGGGTAACATTCAGTACTTC. It translates to CASSYLAGGNIQYF.

This clonotype was recorded many times. V usage is TRBV5-6 and J usage is TRBJ2-1; TRBD1 matches 8 bases. Germline V CDR1 and CDR2: SGHDT, YYEEEE. V lost 2 bases to trimming and J lost 7 bases; unmatched junction nucleotides: 8. This CDR3 has 15 amino acids. The CDR3 protein is CASSFRQGMVNEQFF. In DNA, the CDR3 is TGTGCCAGCAGCTTCCGACAGGGGATGGTGAATGAGCAGTTCTTC.

A few counts support this clonotype. The chain combines TRBV7-2 with TRBJ2-2, with 10 positions matching TRBD2. The length of the CDR3 is 16 residues. Trimming took 0 bases from V and 6 from J; bases not matched to a gene: 4. Germline V gene data show CDR1 as SGHTA and CDR2 as FQGNSA. CDR3 sequence (DNA): TGTGCCAGCAGCTTAGCGTCTAGCGGGAGTCCCGGGGAGCTGTTTTTT. It encodes CASSLASSGSPGELFF.

This clonotype was recorded once. Germline and junction disagree at one end, which may indicate a read error. This rearrangement joins TRBV12-3 or TRBV12-4 to TRBJ2-7; a weak D match, TRBD1 (7 bases). This CDR3 has 12 amino acids. The CDR3 protein is CTSSHQGGEQYF. The DNA for the CDR3 is TGTACCAGCAGCCACCAGGGGGGCGAGCAGTACTTC.

The rearrangement joins TRBV10-1 to TRBJ1-1; D remains unclear. Germline CDR1 reads WNHNN; CDR2 reads SYGVQD (reference sequence). V lost 2 bases, J lost 3 bases, and 10 bases lay in between. CDR3 length equals 14 residues. The CDR3 is CASSETPDYTEAFF. CDR3 coding DNA: TGCGCCAGCAGTGAGACCCCAGATTACACTGAAGCTTTCTTT.

This chain uses TRBV20-1 with TRBJ2-5; 8 positions agree with TRBD1. The CDR3 length is 14 residues. The trim removed 1 base at V and 6 bases at J, leaving 7 bases unmatched. Germline-derived CDR1 and CDR2 are DFQATT and SNEGSKA (reference sequence). CDR3: CSARARTGRQTQYF. CDR3 in DNA: TGCAGTGCTAGAGCCCGGACAGGGAGGCAGACCCAGTACTTC.

V is TRBV4-2 and J is TRBJ1-4; D gene ambiguous. Trimming cost V 1 base and J 3 bases, with 6 bases left between them. CDR3 length: 14 residues. CDR1 and CDR2 (germline): LGHNA, YNFKEQ. The DNA for the CDR3 is TGTGCCAGCAGCCAAGTAGGGTCTAATGAAAAACTGTTTTTT. Its protein product is CASSQVGSNEKLFF.

The J gene is TRBJ2-3, the V gene TRBV12-3 or TRBV12-4, with a possible D match to TRBD1 (6 bases). V dropped 3 bases and J dropped 4 bases, with 14 bases sitting between them. The CDR3 consists of 15 residues. The CDR3 sequence: CASSLTGARADTQYF. CDR3 bases: TGTGCCAGCAGTTTGACAGGAGCAAGAGCAGATACGCAGTATTTT.

The V gene is TRBV6-2 or TRBV6-3, the J gene TRBJ2-2, with a possible D match to TRBD2 (7 bases). V was pared by 6 bases and J by 1 base, with 12 bases between. In germline, CDR1 is MNHEY, CDR2 SVGEGT. The CDR3 is 15 amino acids. This CDR3 is CASRFGGQNTGELFF. The CDR3 nucleotides are TGTGCCAGCAGGTTCGGGGGGCAGAACACCGGGGAGCTGTTTTTT.

This clonotype was observed many times. The chain carries TRBV6-2 or TRBV6-3 and TRBJ1-5, with 9 nucleotides matching TRBD1. The CDR3 sequence is 20 residues long. Germline CDR1 reads MNHEY; CDR2 reads SVGEGT. J gave up 5 bases and V 2 bases, and 19 bases lay outside the gene matches. The CDR3 loop is CASSYHTGTGLSDRYQPQHF. In DNA form, the CDR3 reads TGTGCCAGCAGTTACCATACCGGGACAGGGTTATCCGACCGTTATCAGCCCCAGCATTTT.

The V gene is TRBV10-2, the J gene TRBJ2-4; D ambiguous. This CDR3 is built from 11 residues. Deletions cut 7 bases from V and 13 bases from J, with 14 bases between. Germline V gene sequence: CDR1 WSHSY, CDR2 SAAADI. The CDR3: CASTNTNEQYF. In nucleotides, the CDR3 is TGCGCCAGCACCAATACCAATGAGCAGTACTTC.

This chain connects TRBV7-6 to TRBJ2-3; tentative D call: TRBD1 (6 bases). The CDR3 has 14 residues. Germline V gives CDR1 SGHVS, CDR2 FNYEAQ. The ends were cut back, 3 bases at V and 5 bases at J, with 12 bases in the middle. CDR3 loop: CASSFTGNRDTQYF. The CDR3 DNA sequence: TGTGCCAGCAGCTTTACAGGGAACCGAGATACGCAGTATTTT.

V is TRBV18 and J is TRBJ2-1; 14 bases line up with TRBD2. J was trimmed by 6 bases and V by 2 bases; bases with no gene match: 3. Germline lookup yields CDR1 KGHSH and CDR2 LQKENI. The CDR3 has 16 amino acids. The CDR3 nucleotides read TGTGCCAGCTCACCAAGGACTAGCGGGGGGTTCAATGAGCAGTTCTTC. It codes for CASSPRTSGGFNEQFF.

The genes are TRBV18 and TRBJ1-6, with 10 bases fitting TRBD1. The length of the CDR3 is 16 residues. V dropped 3 bases and J dropped 6; count of bases not matched to a gene: 5. Per the germline V gene, CDR1 is KGHSH and CDR2 is LQKENI. CDR3 in DNA: TGTGCCAGCTCACCGGCGACAGGGGGCTTTAATTCACCCCTCCACTTT. Its translation: CASSPATGGFNSPLHF. The complete variable domain, with remaining parts taken from reference TRBV18 and TRBJ1-6, reads NAGVMQNPRHLVRRRGQEARLRCSPMKGHSHVYWYRQLPEEGLKFMVYLQKENIIDESGMPKERFSAEFPKEGPSILRIQQVVRGDSAAYFCASSPATGGFNSPLHFGNGTRLTVT.

This rearrangement joins TRBV6-6 to TRBJ1-6, with D hard to call. This CDR3 region has 14 residues. V was trimmed by 8 bases and J by 1 base, leaving 9 bases between them. CDR1 MNHNY and CDR2 SVGAGI come from the germline V gene (reference sequence). The CDR3, as DNA: TGTGCCAGCGGGGAGACATCCTATAATTCACCCCTCCACTTT. Translation: CASGETSYNSPLHF.

This clonotype has ten or more counts. Written as DNA, the CDR3 is TGTGCCACCGAGCAAACGGGGGGGCCTTACAATGAGCAGTTCTTC. Translating gives CATEQTGGPYNEQFF. The gene calls are TRBV6-1 and TRBJ2-1, with TRBD2 matching 8 bases. V gave up 10 bases and J gave up 4 bases; unmatched junction bases: 12. This CDR3 is built from 15 residues. The germline gives CDR1 MNHNS, CDR2 SASEGT.

The rearrangement uses TRBV12-3 or TRBV12-4 and TRBJ2-5; tentatively, D is TRBD2 (6 bases). This CDR3 has 13 residues. V was trimmed by 3 bases and J by 4 bases, leaving 9 bases between them. CDR3 in DNA: TGTGCCAGCAGTTTCATCGGGAGAGAGACCCAGTACTTC. It is translated as CASSFIGRETQYF.

This clonotype was detected only a few times. The rearrangement joins TRBV18 to TRBJ2-7, with 8 nucleotides matching TRBD1. J gave up 6 bases and V 2 bases, and 6 bases lay outside the gene matches. The CDR3 length is 14 residues. Germline CDR1 reads KGHSH; CDR2 reads LQKENI. The CDR3 nucleotides read TGTGCCAGCTCACCAGGGCAGGGGGCCCTCGAGCAGTACTTC. As protein: CASSPGQGALEQYF.

The V call is TRBV7-8, the J call TRBJ1-1; a weak D match, TRBD1 (5 bases). The length of the CDR3 is 15 residues. Germline CDR1 and CDR2: SGHVS and FQNEAQ. V lost 2 bases and J 6 bases, leaving 16 bases between the germline ends. CDR3 DNA: TGTGCCAGCAGCTTAATGCCAGGGAGTGTTGCTGAAGCTTTCTTT. It is translated as CASSLMPGSVAEAFF.

V usage is TRBV3-1 and J usage is TRBJ2-7; weak D call: TRBD1 (5 bases). This CDR3 has 13 residues. V was pared by 3 bases and J by 0 bases, with 6 bases between. Germline CDR1 reads LGHDT; CDR2 reads YNNKEL (reference sequence). The CDR3 protein is CASSQTVSYEQYF. The CDR3 DNA follows: TGTGCCAGCAGCCAGACAGTCTCCTACGAGCAGTACTTC.

This clonotype came up many times. The chain has TRBV6-5 and TRBJ1-2, with 7 bases lining up with TRBD1. This CDR3 spans 14 amino acids. J gave up 3 bases and V 7 bases, and 8 bases lay outside the gene matches. Germline CDR1 MNHEY, CDR2 SVGAGI. The CDR3 loop reads CASIRLGTDYGYTF. The DNA for the CDR3 is TGTGCCAGCATTAGACTCGGGACAGACTATGGCTACACCTTC.

The chain's CDR3 is CASSRGPLNYGYTF. DNA of the CDR3: TGTGCCAGCAGCCGGGGGCCCCTTAACTATGGCTACACCTTC. This chain links TRBV3-1 with TRBJ1-2, with D possibly TRBD1 on 6 matching bases. Trimming removed 4 bases from V and 1 base from J, with 10 bases in between. This CDR3 region has 14 residues. The germline V gene encodes CDR1 LGHDT and CDR2 YNNKEL (reference sequence).

The chain has TRBV7-2 and TRBJ1-5; D is uncertain. The germline V and J ends were trimmed by 6 bases and 7 bases, with 10 bases remaining between them. Germline loops: CDR1 SGHTA, CDR2 FQGNSA. The CDR3 runs to 12 residues. The CDR3 sequence: CASRLNRQPQHF. CDR3 bases: TGTGCCAGCAGGCTAAATCGACAGCCCCAGCATTTT.